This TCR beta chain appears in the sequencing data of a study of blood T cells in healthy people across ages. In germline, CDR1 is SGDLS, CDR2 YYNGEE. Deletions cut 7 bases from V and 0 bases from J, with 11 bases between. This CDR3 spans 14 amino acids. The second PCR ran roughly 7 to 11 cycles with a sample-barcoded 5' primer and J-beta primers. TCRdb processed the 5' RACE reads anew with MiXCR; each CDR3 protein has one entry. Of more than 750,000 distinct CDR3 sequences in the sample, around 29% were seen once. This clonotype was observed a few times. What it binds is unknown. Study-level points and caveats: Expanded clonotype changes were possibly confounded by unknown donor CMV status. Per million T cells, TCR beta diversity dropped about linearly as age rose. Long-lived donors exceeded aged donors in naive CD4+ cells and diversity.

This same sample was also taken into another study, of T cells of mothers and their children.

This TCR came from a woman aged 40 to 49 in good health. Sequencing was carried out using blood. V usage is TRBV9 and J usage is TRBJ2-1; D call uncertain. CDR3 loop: CASGPPSSYNEQFF. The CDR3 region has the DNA TGTGCCAGCGGGCCCCCTAGCTCCTACAATGAGCAGTTCTTC.